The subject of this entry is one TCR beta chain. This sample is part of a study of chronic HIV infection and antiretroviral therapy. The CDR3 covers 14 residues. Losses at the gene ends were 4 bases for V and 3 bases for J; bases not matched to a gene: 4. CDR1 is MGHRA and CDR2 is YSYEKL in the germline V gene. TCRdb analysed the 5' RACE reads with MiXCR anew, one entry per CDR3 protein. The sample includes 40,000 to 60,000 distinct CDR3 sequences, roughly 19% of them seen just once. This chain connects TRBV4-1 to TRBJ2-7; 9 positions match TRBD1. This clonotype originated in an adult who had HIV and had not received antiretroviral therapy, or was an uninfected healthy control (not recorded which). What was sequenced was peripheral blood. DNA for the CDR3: TGCGCCAGCAGCCGATCGGGACAGGGCTACGAGCAGTACTTC. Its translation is CASSRSGQGYEQYF.